These 8 T cell receptor beta chains were all obtained from the same sample, sequenced in a study of shared clonotypes between healthy human individuals. Only CD45RO-negative cells positively selected for CCR7 counted as naive CD8 cells, so terminally differentiated effector memory CD45RA+ cells were excluded. The assay was immunoSEQ multiplex PCR, and TCRdb's table has in-frame clones only and misses some. Of some 630,000 clones in the sample, roughly 96% were seen once. The sample comprised naive CD8+ T cells sorted from blood. The receptors here all came from a woman in her twenties or thirties in good health.

The count of this clone is one. The chain couples TRBV27 to TRBJ2-1, with 13 bases matching TRBD2. Germline CDR1 reads MNHEY; CDR2 reads SMNVEV (reference sequence). The trim removed 6 bases at V and 2 bases at J, leaving 10 bases unmatched. This CDR3 region has 18 residues. In DNA, the CDR3 is TGTGCCAGCAGCACTAGCGGGAGGGCCCTCTCCACCTACAATGAGCAGTTCTTC. As protein: CASSTSGRALSTYNEQFF.

The V call is TRBV11-3, the J call TRBJ2-5; 10 bases are shared with TRBD1. The J call is uncertain, as TRBJ2-7 better fits the DNA end. Germline V lookup: CDR1 SGHNT, CDR2 YENEEA. CDR3 length: 15 residues. As DNA, the CDR3 is TGTGCCAGCAGCCAACGCCGGGACAGGGGCCACGAGCAGTACTTC. Its translation is CASSQRRDRGHEQYF.

This chain uses TRBV5-6 with TRBJ2-1; D remains ambiguous. The V end lost 6 bases, the J end lost 8 bases, and 15 bases lay between the germline ends. The CDR3 runs 13 residues. Germline CDR1 and CDR2: SGHDT and YYEEEE. The CDR3 DNA follows: TGTGCCAGCACCCTCTCTTCTCGATATGAGCAGTTCTTC. Its translation is CASTLSSRYEQFF.

This rearrangement joins TRBV7-8 to TRBJ2-5; D may correspond to TRBD1 or TRBD2 (5 bases each). Germline V lookup: CDR1 SGHVS, CDR2 FQNEAQ. The CDR3 contains 13 residues. V was shortened by 3 bases and J by 5 bases, with 10 bases between the two germline ends. The CDR3 bases are TGTGCCAGCAGCTTTGGTGGGACGGAGACCCAGTACTTC. This sequence encodes CASSFGGTETQYF.

This clone came up once. The V gene is TRBV7-6, the J gene TRBJ2-2; D is perhaps TRBD2 (5 bases). The length of the CDR3 is 15 residues. The V gene lost 6 bases and the J gene lost 3 bases, with 14 bases spanning the gap. CDR1 and CDR2 (germline): SGHVS, FNYEAQ. Here the CDR3 DNA reads TGTGCCAGCAGGGCTTCGGTGGGAGACACCGGGGAGCTGTTTTTT. This gives the protein CASRASVGDTGELFF.

This chain links TRBV10-1 with TRBJ2-2; D might be TRBD2 (5 bases). The CDR3 is 13 residues long. With 10 bases removed from V and 0 bases from J, the gap between germline ends came to 9 bases. Germline CDR1 and CDR2: WNHNN and SYGVQD (reference sequence). The CDR3 is CATSGTNTGELFF. CDR3 nucleotide sequence: TGCGCCACAAGCGGTACGAACACCGGGGAGCTGTTTTTT.

This sequence joins TRBV30 and TRBJ2-4; TRBD2 matches at 8 bases. Germline loops: CDR1 GTSNPN, CDR2 SVGIG (reference sequence). V was clipped by 2 bases and J by 7 bases; unmatched bases: 1. The CDR3 length is 12 residues. In DNA, the CDR3 is TGTGCCTGGAGTCCGGGAGGGAACATTCAGTACTTC. Encoded protein: CAWSPGGNIQYF.

The chain is built from TRBV29-1 and TRBJ2-2, with 13 nucleotides matching TRBD2. Losses at the gene ends were 6 bases for V and 0 bases for J; bases not matched to a gene: 4. CDR3 length: 16 amino acids. In germline, CDR1 is SQVTM, CDR2 ANQGSEA. CDR3 loop: CSVLGTSGTNTGELFF. CDR3 DNA: TGCAGCGTCCTGGGGACTAGCGGGACGAACACCGGGGAGCTGTTTTTT.